One sample yielded the 29 T cell receptor beta chains listed below, sequenced in a study of neurological immune-mediated disorders. TCRdb independently ran MiXCR on the 5' RACE reads; one entry per CDR3 protein. Of 40,000 to 50,000 distinct CDR3 sequences listed, 2% to 3% are singletons. The material sequenced was PBMCs. The receptors were gathered from a man younger than 40 with multiple sclerosis.

This clonotype has a count of ten or more. The chain uses TRBV6-5 and TRBJ1-6; TRBD1 might be the D (5 bases). Germline CDR1 reads MNHEY; CDR2 reads SVGAGI. This CDR3 region has 16 residues. The V gene lost 0 bases and the J gene lost 8 bases, with 14 bases spanning the gap. CDR3 nucleotide sequence: TGTGCCAGCAGTTACTCGATGGCCAGGGTGGATTCACCCCTCCACTTT. Amino acid sequence: CASSYSMARVDSPLHF.

The chain links TRBV5-5 to TRBJ2-3; perhaps TRBD2 as D (5 bases). Trimming shortened V by 0 bases and J by 6 bases, and 8 bases separated the two germline ends. Germline CDR1 is SGHKS and CDR2 is YYEKEE (reference sequence). This CDR3 spans 13 amino acids. CDR3 sequence reads: CASSLAPSDTQYF. CDR3 DNA: TGTGCCAGCAGCTTGGCCCCTAGCGATACGCAGTATTTT. The full variable domain, its missing parts supplied by reference TRBV5-5 and TRBJ2-3, is DAGVTQSPTHLIKTRGQQVTLRCSPISGHKSVSWYQQVLGQGPQFIFQYYEKEERGRGNFPDRFSARQFPNYSSELNVNALLLGDSALYLCASSLAPSDTQYFGPGTRLTVL.

This clonotype was seen many times. The chain joins TRBV3-1 to TRBJ2-2, with D possibly being TRBD2 (5 bases). V was pared by 1 base and J by 5 bases, with 20 bases between. Germline V gives CDR1 LGHDT, CDR2 YNNKEL (reference sequence). This CDR3 has 18 residues. CDR3 sequence (DNA): TGTGCCAGCAGCCAAGCCAGCGGCGATTTAAGGTTGACCGGGGAGCTGTTTTTT. Amino acid sequence: CASSQASGDLRLTGELFF.

This clonotype was recorded many times. In nucleotides, the CDR3 is TGCAGTGCCCGGAGACTCCTCACAGATACGCAGTATTTT. It specifies CSARRLLTDTQYF. V and J are TRBV20-1 and TRBJ2-3; D unresolved. Looked up from germline, CDR1 is DFQATT and CDR2 is SNEGSKA (reference sequence). The CDR3 extends over 13 amino acids. V gave up 6 bases and J gave up 2 bases, with 12 bases separating them.

This clonotype was seen many times. This chain joins TRBV15 and TRBJ2-5; 7 nucleotides align to TRBD2. The CDR3 runs 13 residues. Germline trimming cut 5 bases from V and 4 bases from J; bases unmatched to any gene: 4. Per germline, CDR1 LNHNV and CDR2 YYDKDF (reference sequence). In DNA form, the CDR3 reads TGTGCCACCAGCCCCGGGGGGAGAGAGACCCAGTACTTC. Residues: CATSPGGRETQYF.

This clonotype was seen repeatedly, ten times or more. This rearrangement joins TRBV20-1 to TRBJ2-5; D gene unclear. The ends were cut back, 1 base at V and 1 base at J, with 4 bases in the middle. Germline V lookup: CDR1 DFQATT, CDR2 SNEGSKA (reference sequence). This CDR3 has 12 amino acids. The CDR3: CSARGFQETQYF. CDR3 nucleotide sequence: TGCAGTGCTAGAGGATTCCAAGAGACCCAGTACTTC.

The table lists this clonotype with many counts. In nucleotides, the CDR3 is TGTGCCAGCAGCCAAGGACAGATCTACACCTTC. It translates to CASSQGQIYTF. The genes are TRBV6-5 and TRBJ1-2; D is perhaps TRBD1 (6 bases). CDR3 size: 11 residues. Germline loops: CDR1 MNHEY, CDR2 SVGAGI. V shed 6 bases and J shed 10 bases, with 12 bases lying between them.

This clonotype was counted at least ten times. The chain recombines TRBV6-1 with TRBJ1-5; 10 nucleotides match TRBD1. Per the germline V gene, CDR1 is MNHNS and CDR2 is SASEGT. The J segment lost 5 bases and the V segment lost 5 bases, leaving 3 bases of the junction unmatched. The CDR3 has 14 amino acids. This CDR3 is CASSPGQGYQPQHF. The CDR3, as DNA: TGTGCCAGCAGTCCGGGACAGGGGTATCAGCCCCAGCATTTT.

This clonotype has ten or more counts. V and J are TRBV5-1 and TRBJ1-4, with 10 bases that match TRBD1. From germline, CDR1 is SGHRS and CDR2 YFSETQ. This CDR3 is built from 16 residues. V shed 4 bases, J shed 3 bases, and the junction held 6 bases outside the gene matches. The CDR3 region is CASSNGDRGSNEKLFF. For the CDR3, the DNA is TGCGCCAGCAGCAACGGGGACAGGGGATCTAATGAAAAACTGTTTTTT.

At least ten counts were recorded for this clonotype. The chain links TRBV6-2 or TRBV6-3 to TRBJ2-5; D is unresolved. Germline CDR1 reads MNHEY; CDR2 reads SVGEGT. V was clipped by 4 bases and J by 7 bases, with 13 bases between them. This CDR3 has 13 residues. CDR3 residues: CASSSREIGTQYF. Here the CDR3 DNA reads TGTGCCAGCAGTTCTCGTGAGATCGGGACCCAGTACTTC.

This clonotype was seen ten or more times. The chain couples TRBV6-5 to TRBJ1-5; 9 nucleotides line up with TRBD1. From germline, CDR1 is MNHEY and CDR2 SVGAGI. V lost 7 bases and J lost 6; bases outside the gene matches: 10. The CDR3 is 15 residues long. DNA for the CDR3: TGTGCCAGCAAACGGGGACAGGGTCAGGCTCAGCCCCAGCATTTT. It translates to CASKRGQGQAQPQHF.

There are many counts of this clonotype. The V and J genes are TRBV7-6 and TRBJ2-1; tentative D call: TRBD1 (5 bases). Germline V gene sequence: CDR1 SGHVS, CDR2 FNYEAQ. The CDR3 length is 17 residues. The ends were cut back, 1 base at V and 0 bases at J, with 13 bases in the middle. CDR3 sequence: CASSLVSGLSSYNEQFF. CDR3 bases: TGTGCCAGCAGCTTAGTATCAGGGCTCAGCTCCTACAATGAGCAGTTCTTC.

The table lists this clonotype with many counts. The chain couples TRBV11-2 to TRBJ2-1; D is unclear. Trimming shortened V by 5 bases and J by 4 bases, and 3 bases separated the two germline ends. The CDR3 runs to 11 residues. The germline CDR1 and CDR2 sequences are SGHAT and FQNNGV. DNA of the CDR3: TGTGCCAGCAGCGGTTACAATGAGCAGTTCTTC. Its protein is CASSGYNEQFF. Complete variable domain (other parts from reference TRBV11-2 and TRBJ2-1): EAGVAQSPRYKIIEKRQSVAFWCNPISGHATLYWYQQILGQGPKLLIQFQNNGVVDDSQLPKDRFSAERLKGVDSTLKIQPAKLEDSAVYLCASSGYNEQFFGPGTRLTVL.

This clonotype occurred a few times. Lacking the conserved final phenylalanine or tryptophan, this CDR3 likely reflects a read error. The chain uses TRBV5-1 and TRBJ2-5; D not certain. Germline-derived CDR1 and CDR2 are SGHRS and YFSETQ. This CDR3 has 12 amino acids. V dropped 4 bases and J dropped 7 bases, with 11 bases sitting between them. The CDR3 coding sequence is TGCGCCAGCAGCACCGAATTGGTGACCCAGTACTGC. Its translation: CASSTELVTQYC.

The chain recombines TRBV11-2 with TRBJ2-3; the match to TRBD2 covers 9 bases. CDR1 is SGHAT, CDR2 FQNNGV, per germline. This CDR3 spans 16 amino acids. V was clipped by 2 bases and J by 5 bases; unmatched bases: 8. As DNA, the CDR3 is TGTGCCAGCAGCTTATTTAGCGGGAGACGAGGAGATACGCAGTATTTT. It yields the protein CASSLFSGRRGDTQYF.

This clonotype appeared many times. The CDR3 loop reads CASSLQGNQPQHF. Here the CDR3 DNA reads TGTGCCAGCAGCCTTCAAGGGAATCAGCCCCAGCATTTT. This rearrangement joins TRBV7-9 to TRBJ1-5; D gene uncertain. Germline V gene lookup returns CDR1 SEHNR and CDR2 FQNEAQ (reference sequence). The V end was cut by 5 bases, the J end by 4 bases, with 9 bases between. The CDR3 has 13 residues.

This clonotype has a handful of counts. CDR3 in amino acids: CASSHRGGNEKLFF. The DNA for the CDR3 is TGTGCCAGCAGCCATAGAGGGGGGAATGAAAAACTGTTTTTT. The rearrangement uses TRBV3-1 and TRBJ1-4, with TRBD1 as a possible D gene (6 bases). V lost 3 bases and J 5 bases, leaving 10 bases between the germline ends. This CDR3 spans 14 amino acids. The germline V gene has CDR1 LGHDT and CDR2 YNNKEL (reference sequence).

This clonotype was found many times. V is TRBV6-5 and J is TRBJ1-1; D remains ambiguous. This CDR3 is built from 15 residues. Trimming left V 5 bases short and J 4 bases short, with 17 bases between. Germline values: CDR1 MNHEY, CDR2 SVGAGI. CDR3 bases: TGTGCCAGCAGTCGCAGCCCCCGCGCGGGCACTGAAGCTTTCTTT. Its translation: CASSRSPRAGTEAFF.

This clonotype was seen at least ten times. The chain uses TRBV20-1 and TRBJ1-2; unclear D gene. The CDR3 totals 12 residues. CDR1 DFQATT and CDR2 SNEGSKA come from the germline V gene (reference sequence). V dropped 1 base and J dropped 5 bases, with 8 bases sitting between them. This CDR3 reads CSARVLNYGYTF. The CDR3 nucleotides read TGCAGTGCTAGAGTGCTGAATTATGGCTACACCTTC.

This clonotype was detected many times. The CDR3 DNA is TGCAGTGCTCCCGGGACGGAGAACTATGGCTACACCTTC. It translates to CSAPGTENYGYTF. The chain carries TRBV20-1 and TRBJ1-2; the D gene is possibly TRBD1 (5 bases). V lost 5 bases to trimming and J lost 2 bases, with 12 bases between them. CDR3 length equals 13 residues. Germline-derived CDR1 and CDR2 are DFQATT and SNEGSKA (reference sequence).

Ten or more counts support this clonotype. The rearrangement links TRBV12-3 or TRBV12-4 to TRBJ2-1, with 12 nucleotides matching TRBD1. This CDR3 region has 16 residues. The J segment lost 10 bases and the V segment lost 2 bases, leaving 9 bases of the junction unmatched. This chain's CDR3 is CASSLRLGTGGREQFF. The DNA of the CDR3 is TGTGCCAGCAGTTTACGACTCGGGACAGGGGGCAGGGAGCAGTTCTTC.

This clonotype was detected ten times or more. The chain has TRBV5-1 and TRBJ2-1; the D gene is possibly TRBD1 (5 bases). The CDR3 spans 15 residues. V was pared by 0 bases and J by 8 bases, with 15 bases between. Germline assignment: CDR1 SGHRS and CDR2 YFSETQ. CDR3 bases: TGCGCCAGCAGCTTGGTGGCCAGGGTTGGTGATGAGCAGTTCTTC. Its translation is CASSLVARVGDEQFF.

This clonotype occurred many times. This chain uses TRBV15 with TRBJ1-5; TRBD1 might be the D (6 bases). The V end lost 0 bases, the J end lost 4 bases, and 16 bases lay between the germline ends. The CDR3 runs to 17 residues. The germline V gene has CDR1 LNHNV and CDR2 YYDKDF (reference sequence). The CDR3 loop is CATSRDLIRGGNQPQHF. In DNA form, the CDR3 reads TGTGCCACCAGCAGAGATCTGATCAGGGGAGGAAATCAGCCCCAGCATTTT.

This clonotype appeared many times. This rearrangement joins TRBV20-1 to TRBJ2-5; the match to TRBD2 covers 9 bases. The V gene end was trimmed by 5 bases and the J gene end by 1 base; junction bases not matched to a gene: 14. The CDR3 spans 17 residues. Germline values: CDR1 DFQATT, CDR2 SNEGSKA (reference sequence). The CDR3 protein is CSAQPLPPSGIQETQYF. The CDR3 bases are TGCAGTGCTCAACCCTTACCCCCTAGCGGGATCCAAGAGACCCAGTACTTC.

This clonotype was observed at least ten times. This CDR3 is CASRPRLAENTGELFF. The DNA of the CDR3 is TGTGCCAGCAGGCCCAGACTAGCCGAGAACACCGGGGAGCTGTTTTTT. This chain joins TRBV27 and TRBJ2-2, with TRBD2 identical over 7 bases. The V and J ends lost 6 bases and 1 base, in that order; junction bases with no gene match: 8. The CDR3 has 16 amino acids. Germline lookup yields CDR1 MNHEY and CDR2 SMNVEV (reference sequence).

This clonotype occurred many times. The rearrangement joins TRBV27 to TRBJ2-1; D may be TRBD2 (5 bases). The CDR3 has 12 residues. Germline assignment: CDR1 MNHEY and CDR2 SMNVEV (reference sequence). V dropped 8 bases and J dropped 4 bases, with 9 bases sitting between them. CDR3 region: CASGRVYNEQFF. Written as DNA, the CDR3 is TGTGCCAGCGGGCGGGTATACAATGAGCAGTTCTTC.

This clonotype occurred many times. The J gene is TRBJ2-3, the V gene TRBV5-1; D is possibly TRBD2 (7 bases). In germline, CDR1 is SGHRS, CDR2 YFSETQ. Deletions cut 3 bases from V and 4 bases from J, with 12 bases between. The CDR3 loop spans 14 amino acids. The CDR3 is CASSSGGGPDTQYF. The CDR3, as DNA: TGCGCCAGCAGCTCTGGGGGGGGCCCAGATACGCAGTATTTT.

This clonotype was seen at least ten times. The rearrangement uses TRBV7-2 and TRBJ2-7; no clear D. The V and J ends lost 2 bases and 2 bases respectively, with 7 bases between them. CDR1 SGHTA and CDR2 FQGNSA come from the germline V gene. The CDR3 is 13 residues long. The chain's CDR3 is CASSLSRTYEQYF. For the CDR3, the DNA is TGTGCCAGCAGCTTAAGTCGTACCTACGAGCAGTACTTC.

The rearrangement joins TRBV7-3 to TRBJ2-5; perhaps TRBD2 as D (6 bases). Germline values: CDR1 SGHTA, CDR2 FQGTGA. Trimming removed 0 bases at V and 3 bases at J, with 11 bases between. This CDR3 has 15 amino acids. CDR3 region: CASSLTGEDEETQYF. The CDR3 nucleotides read TGTGCCAGCAGCTTAACAGGGGAGGATGAAGAGACCCAGTACTTC.